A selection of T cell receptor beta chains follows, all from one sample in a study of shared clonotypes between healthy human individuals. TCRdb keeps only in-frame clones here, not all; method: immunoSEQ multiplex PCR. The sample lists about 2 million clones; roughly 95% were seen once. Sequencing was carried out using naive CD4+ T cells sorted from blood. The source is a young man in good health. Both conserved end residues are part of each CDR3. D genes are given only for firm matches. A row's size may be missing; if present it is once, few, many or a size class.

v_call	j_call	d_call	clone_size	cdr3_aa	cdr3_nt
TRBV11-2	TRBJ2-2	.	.	CASSFLLQGSGELFF	TGTGCCAGCAGCTTCTTATTGCAGGGCTCCGGGGAGCTGTTTTTT
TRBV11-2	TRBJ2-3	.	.	CASSLSSPDTQYF	TGTGCCAGCAGCTTGTCTAGCCCAGATACGCAGTATTTT
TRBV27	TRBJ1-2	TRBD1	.	CASRAQGVRGYTF	TGTGCCAGCAGGGCACAGGGGGTGAGAGGCTACACCTTC
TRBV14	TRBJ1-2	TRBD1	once	CASSPQGVSGYGYTF	TGTGCCAGCAGCCCCCAGGGGGTTTCGGGCTATGGCTACACCTTC
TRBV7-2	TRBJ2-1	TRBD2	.	CASSLTLAGVYEQFF	TGTGCCAGCAGCTTAACTCTAGCGGGAGTTTATGAGCAGTTCTTC
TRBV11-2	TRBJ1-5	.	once	CASSLGIWGNQPQHF	TGTGCCAGCAGCTTAGGTATATGGGGTAATCAGCCCCAGCATTTT
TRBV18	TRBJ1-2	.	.	CASSPDRTYYGYTF	TGTGCCAGCTCACCCGACAGGACCTACTATGGCTACACCTTC
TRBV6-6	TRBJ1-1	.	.	CASSYSRGNTEAFF	TGTGCCAGCAGTTACTCGAGAGGGAACACTGAAGCTTTCTTT
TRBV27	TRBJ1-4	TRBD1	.	CASSRSIPGQGRGEKLFF	TGTGCCAGCAGTCGCTCCATCCCGGGACAGGGGAGGGGCGAAAAACTGTTTTTT
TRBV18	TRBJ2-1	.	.	CASSPESYNEQFF	TGTGCCAGCTCACCAGAGTCCTACAATGAGCAGTTCTTC
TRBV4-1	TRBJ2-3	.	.	CASSQPWADTQYF	TGCGCCAGCAGCCAGCCTTGGGCAGATACGCAGTATTTT
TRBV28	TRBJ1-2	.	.	CASSRVGYNYGYTF	TGTGCCAGCAGTCGGGTGGGGTATAACTATGGCTACACCTTC
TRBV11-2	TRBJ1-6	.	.	CASSVTVGNSPLHF	TGTGCCAGCAGCGTGACAGTGGGTAATTCACCCCTCCACTTT
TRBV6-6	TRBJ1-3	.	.	CASSTGGVPGNTIYF	TGTGCCAGCAGTACCGGGGGGGTACCTGGAAACACCATATATTTT
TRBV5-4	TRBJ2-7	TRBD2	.	CASMTSGAYEQYF	TGTGCCAGCATGACTAGCGGTGCCTACGAGCAGTACTTC
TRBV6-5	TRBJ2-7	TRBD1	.	CASSRTGGTYEQYF	TGTGCCAGCAGCCGGACAGGGGGGACCTACGAGCAGTACTTC
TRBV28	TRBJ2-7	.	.	CASSFSPARWGGFSYEQYF	TGTGCCAGCAGTTTCTCTCCCGCTCGGTGGGGTGGTTTCAGCTACGAGCAGTACTTC
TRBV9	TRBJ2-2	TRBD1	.	CASSPGQGTNTGELFF	TGTGCCAGCAGCCCGGGACAGGGAACGAACACCGGGGAGCTGTTTTTT
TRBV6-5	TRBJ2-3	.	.	CASSDSLGTDTQYF	TGTGCCAGCTCGGACAGCCTAGGCACAGATACGCAGTATTTT
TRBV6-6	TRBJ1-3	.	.	CASSYEGVTGNTIYF	TGTGCCAGCAGTTATGAGGGGGTTACTGGAAACACCATATATTTT
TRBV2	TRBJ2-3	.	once	CASSVGEYDTQYF	TGTGCCAGCAGTGTGGGGGAGTACGATACGCAGTATTTT
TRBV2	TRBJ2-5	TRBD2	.	CASSESAGGPLKETQYF	TGTGCCAGCAGTGAATCGGCGGGAGGACCTCTCAAAGAGACCCAGTACTTC
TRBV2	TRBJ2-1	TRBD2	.	CASSELGTRGSEQFF	TGTGCCAGCAGTGAGTTGGGGACTAGAGGGAGTGAGCAGTTCTTC